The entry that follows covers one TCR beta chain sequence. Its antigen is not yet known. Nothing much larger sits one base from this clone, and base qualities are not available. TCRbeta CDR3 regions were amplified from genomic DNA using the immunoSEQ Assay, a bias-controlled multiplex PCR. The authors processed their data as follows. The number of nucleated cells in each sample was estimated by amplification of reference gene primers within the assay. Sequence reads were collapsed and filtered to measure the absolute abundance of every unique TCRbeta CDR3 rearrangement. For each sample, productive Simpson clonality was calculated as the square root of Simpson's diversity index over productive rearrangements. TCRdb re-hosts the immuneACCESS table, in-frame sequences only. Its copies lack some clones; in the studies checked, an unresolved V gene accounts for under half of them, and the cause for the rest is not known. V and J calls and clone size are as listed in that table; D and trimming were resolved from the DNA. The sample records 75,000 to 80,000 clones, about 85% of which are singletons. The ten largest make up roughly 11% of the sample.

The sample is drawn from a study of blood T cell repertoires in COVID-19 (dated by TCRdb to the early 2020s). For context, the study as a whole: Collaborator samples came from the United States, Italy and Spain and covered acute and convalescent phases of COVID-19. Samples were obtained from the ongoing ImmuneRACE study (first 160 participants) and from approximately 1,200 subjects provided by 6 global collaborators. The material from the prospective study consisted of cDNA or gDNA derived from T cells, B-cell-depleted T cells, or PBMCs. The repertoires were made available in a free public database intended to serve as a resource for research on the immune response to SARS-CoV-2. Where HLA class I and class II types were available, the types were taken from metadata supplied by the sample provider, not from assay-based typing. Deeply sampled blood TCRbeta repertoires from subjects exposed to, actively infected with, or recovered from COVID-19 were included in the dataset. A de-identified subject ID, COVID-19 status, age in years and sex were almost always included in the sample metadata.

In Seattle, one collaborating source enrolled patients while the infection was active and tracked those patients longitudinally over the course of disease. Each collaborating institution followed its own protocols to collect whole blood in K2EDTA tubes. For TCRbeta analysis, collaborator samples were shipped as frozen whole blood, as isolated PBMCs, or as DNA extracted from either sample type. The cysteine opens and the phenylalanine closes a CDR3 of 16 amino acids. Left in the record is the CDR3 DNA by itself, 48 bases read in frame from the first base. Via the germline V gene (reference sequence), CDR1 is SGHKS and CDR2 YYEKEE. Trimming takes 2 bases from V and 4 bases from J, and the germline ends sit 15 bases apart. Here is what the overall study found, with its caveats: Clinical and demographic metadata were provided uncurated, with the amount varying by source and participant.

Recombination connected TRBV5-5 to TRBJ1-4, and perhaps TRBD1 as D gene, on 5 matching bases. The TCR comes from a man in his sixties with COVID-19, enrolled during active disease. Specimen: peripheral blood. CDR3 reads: CASSLGVSTFNEKLFF. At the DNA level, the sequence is TGTGCCAGCAGCTTAGGGGTTTCCACGTTTAATGAAAAACTGTTTTTT.